The 17 T cell receptor beta chains presented below share a single source sample, sequenced in a study of tumor and adjacent non-tumor tissue in lung cancer. Three rounds of nested PCR, following a modified ARM-PCR protocol, produced the TCRbeta library. One entry per CDR3 protein, called by TCRdb with MiXCR from the multiplex PCR reads. The sample consists of about 110,000 distinct CDR3 sequences, 75% of them appearing once. RNA was extracted from bulk tissue without any cell sorting. The sequenced material came from lung tumor tissue. These TCRs come from a woman between 55 and 75 years old with non-small cell lung cancer.

This clonotype turned up a few times. The CDR3 DNA reads as TGTGCCAGCAGCTTAGGACTACAGCATCAGGGGGAGACCCAGTACTTC. Protein product: CASSLGLQHQGETQYF. V and J are TRBV11-2 and TRBJ2-5; a weak D match, TRBD1 (6 bases). The germline V and J ends were trimmed by 1 base and 5 bases, with 17 bases remaining between them. Germline V lookup: CDR1 SGHAT, CDR2 FQNNGV. The CDR3 contains 16 residues.

The chain links TRBV12-3 or TRBV12-4 to TRBJ1-1, with D perhaps matching TRBD1 (5 bases). Trimming shortened V by 5 bases and J by 3 bases, and 16 bases separated the two germline ends. The CDR3 runs to 15 residues. Here the CDR3 DNA reads TGTGCCAGCAGTCCCTTTCAGGGTGGTGACACTGAAGCTTTCTTT. Translated, it gives CASSPFQGGDTEAFF.

The chain joins TRBV6-2 or TRBV6-3 to TRBJ2-7, with D possibly being TRBD2 (5 bases). The CDR3 contains 16 residues. Germline V CDR1 and CDR2: MNHEY, SVGEGT. V lost 5 bases to trimming and J lost 7 bases, with 24 bases between them. DNA for the CDR3: TGTGCCAGCAGTCCCTCTCCCGGGAACCCCCCAAGGGAGCAGTACTTC. This gives the protein CASSPSPGNPPREQYF.

This clonotype was seen more than once but under ten times. The junction differs from germline at one of its ends, possibly a read error. This chain joins TRBV20-1 and TRBJ1-2; D is ambiguous. The CDR3 is 12 residues long. Germline V CDR1 and CDR2: DFQATT, SNEGSKA (reference sequence). The CDR3 spells CSARTPNYGHTF. CDR3 DNA: TGCAGTGCTAGGACTCCTAACTATGGCCACACCTTC.

This clonotype was seen at least ten times. V is TRBV5-4 and J is TRBJ2-1; 8 bases agree with TRBD2. CDR3 length: 14 residues. Germline values: CDR1 SGHNT, CDR2 YYREEE (reference sequence). V was clipped by 4 bases and J by 7 bases; unmatched bases: 7. The CDR3 DNA reads TGTGCCAGCAGCCGCAACCCTAGCGGGAATGAGCAGTTCTTC. Protein product: CASSRNPSGNEQFF.

For this clonotype: The germline gene is not matched at one end of the junction; a read error may be the cause. This rearrangement joins TRBV11-3 to TRBJ2-3; D is uncertain. Germline V gives CDR1 SGHNT, CDR2 YENEEA. The CDR3 spans 12 residues. The DNA for the CDR3 is TGTGCCAACAGCTTAAACACAGATACGCATTATTTT. As protein: CANSLNTDTHYF.

To note about this clonotype: One end of the junction does not line up with germline, which may come from a read error. CDR3 protein: CSARDLEELLF. CDR3 nucleotide sequence: TGCAGTGCTAGAGATCTAGAGGAGCTGTTGTTT. This chain uses TRBV20-1 with TRBJ2-2; D not resolved. This CDR3 is 11 amino acids long. Germline V gives CDR1 DFQATT, CDR2 SNEGSKA (reference sequence).

A note on this clonotype: The junction differs from germline at one of its ends, possibly a read error. This rearrangement joins TRBV28 to TRBJ1-4, with D hard to call. This CDR3 region has 12 residues. The germline V gene has CDR1 MDHEN and CDR2 SYDVKM. The CDR3 region has the DNA TGTGCCAGCAATGGAGGCAATGGAAAACTGTTTTTT. This gives the protein CASNGGNGKLFF.

This clonotype is a singleton in its sample. Given a much more abundant clone one base away, this may be a read error. Since no conserved phenylalanine or tryptophan closes the CDR3, a read error is the likely cause. The V call is TRBV10-3, the J call TRBJ1-1, with D possibly TRBD1 on 5 matching bases. The germline V gene has CDR1 ENHRY and CDR2 SYGVKD. This CDR3 is 13 amino acids long. Trimming removed 11 bases from V and 4 bases from J, with 17 bases in between. CDR3 coding DNA: TGTGCCTCGGGGGAGAGGGAGGGCACTGAAGCTTTCTTA. Translation gives CASGEREGTEAFL.

This clonotype has more than one count but fewer than ten. Given a much more abundant clone one base away, this may be a read error. The V and J genes are TRBV20-1 and TRBJ2-2; TRBD2 agrees at 10 bases. The CDR3 consists of 18 residues. J gave up 5 bases and V 2 bases, and 14 bases lay outside the gene matches. Germline loops: CDR1 DFQATT, CDR2 SNEGSKA (reference sequence). The CDR3 loop reads CSARTGLADPGVTGELFF. The CDR3 DNA is TGCAGTGCTAGAACTGGACTAGCGGATCCAGGGGTTACCGGGGAGCTGTTTTTT.

As concerns this clonotype: Its ends do not fully match the called genes, so a read error is possible. CDR3 DNA: TGTGCCAGCAGCGCGTCAGGGTACGGCTCCACCTTC. Translation: CASSASGYGSTF. V gene TRBV7-8 combines with J gene TRBJ1-2, with TRBD1 as a possible D gene (5 bases). This CDR3 is 12 amino acids long. The germline gives CDR1 SGHVS, CDR2 FQNEAQ.

This clonotype was recorded at least ten times. The V and J genes are TRBV6-1 and TRBJ2-2; 10 bases agree with TRBD2. The V and J ends lost 4 bases and 1 base, in that order; junction bases with no gene match: 0. CDR1 and CDR2 from the germline V gene are MNHNS and SASEGT. The CDR3 spans 15 residues. CDR3 in amino acids: CASSGLAGNTGELFF. CDR3 in DNA: TGTGCCAGCAGTGGACTAGCGGGGAACACCGGGGAGCTGTTTTTT.

Turning to this clonotype: Sequence at one end of the junction differs from germline and may be a read error. The chain employs TRBV4-3 and TRBJ2-1, with TRBD1 matching 11 bases. The germline V gene encodes CDR1 LGHNA and CDR2 YSLEER. The CDR3 runs to 15 residues. The CDR3 here is CASRQDGTGGTEQFF. CDR3 sequence (DNA): TGCGCCAGCAGACAAGATGGGACAGGGGGAACTGAGCAGTTCTTC.

This clonotype was seen a handful of times. The chain has TRBV29-1 and TRBJ2-3; no definite D call. Trimming took 4 bases from V and 3 from J, leaving 5 bases between them. The germline gives CDR1 SQVTM, CDR2 ANQGSEA. CDR3 length: 11 amino acids. The CDR3 nucleotides read TGCAGCGTTGGATGGACAGATACGCAGTATTTT. This translates into CSVGWTDTQYF.

The chain uses TRBV6-5 and TRBJ1-5; D is unresolved. Germline CDR1 MNHEY, CDR2 SVGAGI. V gave up 7 bases and J gave up 0 bases, with 13 bases separating them. CDR3 size: 15 residues. The CDR3 here is CASMSREDSNQPQHF. In DNA form, the CDR3 reads TGTGCCAGCATGTCACGAGAAGATAGCAATCAGCCCCAGCATTTT.

The chain joins TRBV6-5 to TRBJ1-2; D is possibly TRBD1 (6 bases). Germline values: CDR1 MNHEY, CDR2 SVGAGI. V shed 0 bases and J shed 13 bases, with 21 bases lying between them. The CDR3 is 15 amino acids. CDR3 bases: TGTGCCAGCAGTTACTCGAACCGACAGGACAATGCCTTCACCTTC. Protein product: CASSYSNRQDNAFTF.

As to this clonotype: The junction does not match germline at one end; this may be a read error. The rearrangement joins TRBV20-1 to TRBJ1-5; no clear D. The CDR3 runs to 16 residues. Germline CDR1 and CDR2: DFQATT and SNEGSKA (reference sequence). The CDR3 here is CSAREEGLESNQPQRF. The CDR3 nucleotides are TGCAGTGCTAGAGAGGAGGGATTAGAAAGCAATCAGCCCCAGCGTTTT.